This paragraph reports one T cell receptor (beta chain). Germline V gene data show CDR1 as LGHNA and CDR2 as YSLEER. The CDR3 length is 15 residues. Losses at the gene ends were 1 base for V and 8 bases for J; bases not matched to a gene: 9. The data were obtained in a study of blood T cell repertoires in COVID-19. Assignment of participants to cohorts was predicated upon participant-reported clinical history. Symptom resolution, clearance, or two negative PCRs marked donors in Cohort 3 as recovered. The repertoire was sequenced with immunoSEQ multiplex PCR; TCRdb's copy has only in-frame clones and lacks some. The data hold hundreds of thousands of clones, with around 91% observed a single time.

Material for sequencing was PBMCs or T cells enriched from blood (not recorded which). V usage is TRBV4-3 and J usage is TRBJ1-2; 8 bases agree with TRBD1. This TCR was sampled from a man aged 18 to 30 who had recovered from COVID-19. DNA for the CDR3: TGCGCCAGCAGCCAAGGGACAGGGCGCTCTATGGGCTACACCTTC. It translates to CASSQGTGRSMGYTF.